The 18 T cell receptor beta chains below all came from one sample that was sequenced in a study of human T cells and chemical hapten exposure. Regarding time point: patch test 3, about 24 weeks after DPC sensitization. This sample's treatment: therapeutic diphenylcyclopropenone sensitization with weekly scalp DPC. One entry per CDR3 protein results from TCRdb running MiXCR on the RACE reads. The table lists about 64,000 distinct CDR3 sequences, more than 9.5% of them singletons, with 2% to 3% in the top ten. Sequenced here: whole blood, sampled in connection with sensitization to the hapten diphenylcyclopropenone (DPC). The receptor set was obtained from a woman in her twenties or thirties with alopecia areata. Some clones in this sample may be carry-over from other donors' samples.

The rearrangement joins TRBV12-3 or TRBV12-4 to TRBJ2-1; D remains ambiguous. Trimming removed 2 bases from V and 9 bases from J, with 8 bases in between. The CDR3 contains 12 residues. CDR3: CASSLWVSEQFF. The CDR3 DNA reads as TGTGCCAGCAGTTTATGGGTGAGTGAGCAGTTCTTC.

This clonotype was detected only a few times. The rearrangement links TRBV2 to TRBJ1-5; D might be TRBD1 (5 bases). This CDR3 spans 14 amino acids. Trimming cost V 9 bases and J 1 base, with 13 bases left between them. Per germline, CDR1 SNHLY and CDR2 FYNNEI. The CDR3 coding sequence is TGTGCCAGTACGGACACTACCAGCAATCAGCCCCAGCATTTT. Protein sequence: CASTDTTSNQPQHF.

The rearrangement joins TRBV28 to TRBJ2-6; 9 bases are a match to TRBD2. With 4 bases clipped from V and 0 bases from J, the junction kept 7 bases outside the gene matches. Germline CDR1 reads MDHEN; CDR2 reads SYDVKM. The CDR3 covers 18 residues. CDR3 amino acids: CASSSRLAATSGANVLTF. The DNA for the CDR3 is TGTGCCAGCAGTTCACGACTAGCGGCTACCTCTGGGGCCAACGTCCTGACTTTC.

This clonotype was counted only a few times. V gene TRBV4-2 combines with J gene TRBJ2-3; D gene uncertain. The germline V and J ends were trimmed by 0 bases and 1 base, with 5 bases remaining between them. CDR1 is LGHNA and CDR2 is YNFKEQ in the germline V gene. The CDR3 totals 14 residues. The CDR3 protein is CASSQEHGTDTQYF. CDR3 sequence (DNA): TGTGCCAGCAGCCAAGAACATGGCACAGATACGCAGTATTTT.

The chain joins TRBV6-2 or TRBV6-3 to TRBJ2-7, with TRBD1 identical over 7 bases. The CDR3 length is 16 residues. CDR1 is MNHEY and CDR2 is SVGEGT in the germline V gene. Trimming took 6 bases from V and 2 from J; bases not matched to a gene: 13. The CDR3: CASRVTRTGATYEQYF. The CDR3, as DNA: TGTGCCAGCAGAGTTACCAGGACAGGTGCAACCTACGAGCAGTACTTC.

This clonotype came up many times. The J gene is TRBJ2-7, the V gene TRBV12-3 or TRBV12-4; the D gene is possibly TRBD1 (5 bases). The V end was cut by 1 base, the J end by 5 bases, with 12 bases between. The CDR3 has 14 residues. CDR3 coding DNA: TGTGCCAGCAGTTTAGGAGGACCCAGGGACGAGCAGTACTTC. This sequence encodes CASSLGGPRDEQYF.

This clonotype was recorded at least ten times. V usage is TRBV28 and J usage is TRBJ1-5, with 9 bases fitting TRBD1. Losses at the gene ends were 7 bases for V and 6 bases for J; bases not matched to a gene: 7. The CDR3 spans 14 residues. Germline V gives CDR1 MDHEN, CDR2 SYDVKM. CDR3 in DNA: TGTGCCAGCATCCCGGGACAGGGTTTTCAGCCCCAGCATTTT. Translating it yields CASIPGQGFQPQHF.

In its sample, this clonotype was seen a few times. The chain combines TRBV19 with TRBJ1-4; D is uncertain. The CDR3 sequence is 14 residues long. V was cut by 5 bases and J by 8 bases, with 15 bases left in between. The germline gives CDR1 LNHDA, CDR2 SQIVND (reference sequence). The CDR3 sequence is CASSLQSSGEKLFF. The CDR3 coding sequence is TGTGCCAGTAGTCTGCAATCCAGCGGAGAAAAACTGTTTTTT.

This clonotype has more than one count but fewer than ten. The rearrangement uses TRBV14 and TRBJ2-3, with D perhaps TRBD2 (7 bases). Deletions cut 2 bases from V and 2 bases from J, with 20 bases between. This CDR3 is built from 18 residues. Per the germline V gene, CDR1 is SGHDN and CDR2 is FVKESK. The CDR3 sequence is CASSQLVGGARPTDTQYF. The CDR3 DNA is TGTGCCAGCAGCCAACTGGTGGGGGGGGCCCGTCCCACAGATACGCAGTATTTT.

The chain links TRBV6-2 or TRBV6-3 to TRBJ1-5; D ambiguous. Trimming cost V 1 base and J 6 bases, with 4 bases left between them. Germline V CDR1 and CDR2: MNHEY, SVGEGT. The CDR3 has 12 residues. CDR3 sequence: CASSYYGQPQHF. The CDR3 DNA reads TGTGCCAGCAGTTACTATGGTCAGCCCCAGCATTTT.

This clonotype was counted only a few times. The chain uses TRBV7-6 and TRBJ1-1; no clear D. This CDR3 region has 17 residues. V gave up 2 bases and J gave up 6 bases, with 22 bases separating them. The germline CDR1 and CDR2 sequences are SGHVS and FNYEAQ. The CDR3 here is CASSLRQFSGKTSEAFF. CDR3 sequence (DNA): TGTGCCAGCAGCTTAAGACAATTTTCCGGAAAAACATCTGAAGCTTTCTTT.

This clonotype has a count of ten or more. The V gene is TRBV7-9, the J gene TRBJ1-6; 7 nucleotides align to TRBD1. J lost 8 bases, V lost 0 bases, and 4 bases had no gene match. CDR3 length: 15 residues. Germline CDR1 is SEHNR and CDR2 is FQNEAQ (reference sequence). The CDR3 coding sequence is TGTGCCAGCAGCTTAGCGAGGGGGCGGGATTCACCCCTCCACTTT. It codes for CASSLARGRDSPLHF.

This clonotype was counted only a few times. The chain recombines TRBV7-8 with TRBJ2-1, with D tentatively TRBD2 (5 bases). Trimming removed 10 bases at V and 3 bases at J, with 22 bases between. The length of the CDR3 is 16 residues. CDR1 and CDR2 from the germline V gene are SGHVS and FQNEAQ. The CDR3 sequence: CATTVFIGRDYNEQFF. The CDR3 nucleotides read TGTGCCACCACCGTTTTCATTGGACGGGACTACAATGAGCAGTTCTTC.

This clonotype was counted ten times or more. The chain carries TRBV6-6 and TRBJ2-7, with 8 bases lining up with TRBD1. Germline V gene sequence: CDR1 MNHNY, CDR2 SVGAGI (reference sequence). The junction had 4 bases not matched to a gene; V was cut back by 4 bases and J by 2 bases. The CDR3 loop spans 14 amino acids. The CDR3 coding sequence is TGTGCCAGCAGTTCCCCAGGGGGCCCCTACGAGCAGTACTTC. Its translation is CASSSPGGPYEQYF.

This clonotype occurred a few times. The chain is built from TRBV7-2 and TRBJ1-5; D is uncertain. Germline lookup yields CDR1 SGHTA and CDR2 FQGNSA. The CDR3 consists of 13 residues. Trimming pared 5 bases from V and 3 bases from J, leaving 8 bases between. In nucleotides, the CDR3 is TGTGCCAGCAGCAGCAATTACAATCAGCCCCAGCATTTT. Amino acids: CASSSNYNQPQHF.

This clonotype came up a few times. The CDR3 nucleotides read TGTGCCAGCAGACTTCAGTACACCGGGGAGCTGTTTTTT. This codes for CASRLQYTGELFF. The rearrangement links TRBV28 to TRBJ2-2; no reliable D call. Germline V gene sequence: CDR1 MDHEN, CDR2 SYDVKM. V lost 6 bases, J lost 3 bases, and 8 bases lay in between. The CDR3 consists of 13 residues.

This clonotype showed up just a few times. The genes are TRBV28 and TRBJ2-6; D remains ambiguous. V was trimmed by 6 bases and J by 0 bases, leaving 12 bases between them. CDR1 MDHEN and CDR2 SYDVKM come from the germline V gene. The CDR3 sequence is 16 residues long. CDR3 protein: CASRGALPSGANVLTF. CDR3 DNA: TGTGCCAGCAGAGGTGCCCTGCCCTCTGGGGCCAACGTCCTGACTTTC.

V usage is TRBV29-1 and J usage is TRBJ2-5; D not certain. This CDR3 comprises 11 residues. Looked up from germline, CDR1 is SQVTM and CDR2 is ANQGSEA. V dropped 7 bases and J dropped 1 base, with 7 bases sitting between them. This chain's CDR3 is CSARFQETQYF. CDR3 in DNA: TGCAGCGCCCGCTTCCAAGAGACCCAGTACTTC.